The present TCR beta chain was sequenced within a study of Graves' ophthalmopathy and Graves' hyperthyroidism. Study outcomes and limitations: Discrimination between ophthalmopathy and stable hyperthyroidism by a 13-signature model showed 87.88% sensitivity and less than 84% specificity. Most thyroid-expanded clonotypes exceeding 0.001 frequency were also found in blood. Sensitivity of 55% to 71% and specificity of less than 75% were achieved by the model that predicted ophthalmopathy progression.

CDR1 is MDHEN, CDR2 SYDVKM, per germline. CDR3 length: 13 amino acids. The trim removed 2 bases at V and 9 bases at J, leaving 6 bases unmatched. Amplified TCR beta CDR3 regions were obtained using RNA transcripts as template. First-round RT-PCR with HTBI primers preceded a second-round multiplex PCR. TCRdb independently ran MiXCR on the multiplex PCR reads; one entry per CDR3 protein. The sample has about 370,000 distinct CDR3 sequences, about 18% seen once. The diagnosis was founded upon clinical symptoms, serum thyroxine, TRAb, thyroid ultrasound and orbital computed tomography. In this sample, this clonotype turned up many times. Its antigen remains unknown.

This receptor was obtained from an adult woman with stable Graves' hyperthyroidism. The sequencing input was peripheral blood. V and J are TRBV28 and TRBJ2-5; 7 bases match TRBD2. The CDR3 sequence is CASSLPTSAPQYF. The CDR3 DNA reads TGTGCCAGCAGTTTACCAACTAGCGCTCCCCAGTACTTC.